One and the same sample provided the 30 T cell receptor beta chains below, sequenced in a study of OX40 agonist ivuxolimab in advanced cancers. Sequencing was performed with immunoSEQ multiplex PCR; in TCRdb, only in-frame clones are kept and a portion is missing. This table has fewer than 50,000 clones, approximately 87% appearing once. The source was CD4+ or CD8+ T cells sorted from blood, collected in a trial of the OX40 agonist ivuxolimab. The origin of the receptors is an adult with an advanced solid tumor such as melanoma, head and neck, liver or kidney cancer.

The chain joins TRBV5-1 to TRBJ2-4; D unresolved. Per germline, CDR1 SGHRS and CDR2 YFSETQ. The CDR3 is made up of 13 amino acids. With 0 bases removed from V and 9 bases from J, the gap between germline ends came to 10 bases. Here the CDR3 reads CASSLVGLSIQYF. CDR3 DNA sequence: TGCGCCAGCAGCTTGGTAGGTTTGAGCATTCAGTACTTC.

The count of this clone is one. The J gene is TRBJ2-1, the V gene TRBV7-2; no definite D call. In germline, CDR1 is SGHTA, CDR2 FQGNSA. The CDR3 contains 13 residues. Between the trimmed V and J ends, which lost 7 bases and 6 bases, there was a span of 13 bases. As DNA, the CDR3 is TGTGCCAGCACCCTAGGTTCTGGCAATGAGCAGTTCTTC. Amino acids: CASTLGSGNEQFF.

This clone was observed once. This chain uses TRBV14 with TRBJ2-7, with 8 nucleotides matching TRBD2. After removal of 1 base from V and 3 bases from J, the junction contained 5 bases not matched to a gene. CDR1 and CDR2 (germline): SGHDN, FVKESK. The CDR3 is 15 residues long. CDR3 amino acids: CASSQGAGAFYEQYF. The CDR3 nucleotides are TGTGCCAGCAGCCAAGGAGCGGGGGCCTTCTACGAGCAGTACTTC.

The chain employs TRBV9 and TRBJ2-3; D is undetermined. This CDR3 spans 13 amino acids. Germline V CDR1 and CDR2: SGDLS, YYNGEE. V lost 4 bases and J lost 4, with 10 bases in between. CDR3 in amino acids: CASSSPYPDTQYF. As DNA, the CDR3 is TGTGCCAGCAGCTCCCCGTACCCAGATACGCAGTATTTT.

This clone was recorded only once. The chain combines TRBV7-2 with TRBJ2-1; 8 bases align to TRBD2. The germline CDR1 and CDR2 sequences are SGHTA and FQGNSA. The length of the CDR3 is 16 residues. V was clipped by 5 bases and J by 8 bases; unmatched bases: 14. CDR3 nucleotides: TGTGCCAGCAGCCCCCCGGGACTAGGTCGACGCGATGAGCAGTTCTTC. Its protein product is CASSPPGLGRRDEQFF.

V gene TRBV5-4 combines with J gene TRBJ1-1, with D maybe TRBD1 (5 bases). V was trimmed by 2 bases and J by 5 bases, leaving 13 bases between them. The CDR3 contains 14 residues. Germline V gene lookup returns CDR1 SGHNT and CDR2 YYREEE (reference sequence). This chain's CDR3 is CASSFGGVSTEAFF. CDR3 nucleotide sequence: TGTGCCAGCAGCTTCGGGGGGGTCAGTACTGAAGCTTTCTTT.

The rearrangement links TRBV29-1 to TRBJ2-2, with 10 bases aligning to TRBD2. The CDR3 has 13 amino acids. V was clipped by 6 bases and J by 7 bases; unmatched bases: 5. The germline V gene has CDR1 SQVTM and CDR2 ANQGSEA. The CDR3 sequence: CSVTVAGGGELFF. The CDR3 DNA reads as TGCAGCGTGACTGTAGCGGGAGGCGGGGAGCTGTTTTTT.

The CDR3 reads CASSQGAGQGTHEQYF. The CDR3, as DNA: TGCGCCAGCAGCCAAGGGGCCGGACAGGGTACCCACGAGCAGTACTTC. This sequence joins TRBV4-1 and TRBJ2-7; the match to TRBD1 covers 8 bases. V was clipped by 1 base and J by 5 bases; unmatched bases: 10. This CDR3 contains 16 residues. CDR1 is MGHRA and CDR2 is YSYEKL in the germline V gene.

This clone has more than one count but fewer than ten. The chain joins TRBV7-8 to TRBJ1-5; 7 bases are shared with TRBD1. With V trimmed by 5 bases and J by 1 base, 2 bases remained unmatched. Germline V gene sequence: CDR1 SGHVS, CDR2 FQNEAQ. The CDR3 totals 14 residues. The CDR3 spells CASSGRGSNQPQHF. The CDR3 coding sequence is TGTGCCAGCAGCGGCAGGGGGAGCAATCAGCCCCAGCATTTT. The whole variable domain, remainder taken from reference TRBV7-8 and TRBJ1-5, is GAGVSQSPRYKVAKRGQDVALRCDPISGHVSLFWYQQALGQGPEFLTYFQNEAQLDKSGLPSDRFFAERPEGSVSTLKIQRTQQEDSAVYLCASSGRGSNQPQHFGDGTRLSIL.

The V call is TRBV7-3, the J call TRBJ2-3; 9 nucleotides match TRBD2. The J segment lost 0 bases and the V segment lost 5 bases, leaving 0 bases of the junction unmatched. Germline CDR1 SGHTA, CDR2 FQGTGA. The CDR3 sequence is 14 residues long. Here the CDR3 reads CASSTSGSTDTQYF. The CDR3 bases are TGTGCCAGCAGCACTAGCGGGAGCACAGATACGCAGTATTTT.

This chain links TRBV4-1 with TRBJ2-5, with 11 positions matching TRBD1. V was clipped by 1 base and J by 5 bases; unmatched bases: 15. The CDR3 runs 19 residues. Germline CDR1 reads MGHRA; CDR2 reads YSYEKL. The CDR3 sequence: CASSQGAPGQGAKRETQYF. The CDR3, as DNA: TGCGCCAGCAGCCAAGGGGCCCCTGGACAGGGGGCGAAGAGGGAGACCCAGTACTTC.

This rearrangement joins TRBV6-1 to TRBJ2-4; 10 positions match TRBD1. This CDR3 is 13 amino acids long. Germline lookup yields CDR1 MNHNS and CDR2 SASEGT. After removal of 6 bases from V and 9 bases from J, the junction contained 5 bases not matched to a gene. In DNA form, the CDR3 reads TGTGCCAGCAGCACGGACAGGGGGGGCATTCAGTACTTC. It specifies CASSTDRGGIQYF.

In its sample, this clone was seen a few times. The chain couples TRBV6-6 to TRBJ2-3, with D possibly TRBD1 on 6 matching bases. This CDR3 region has 12 residues. The V gene lost 8 bases and the J gene lost 2 bases, with 8 bases spanning the gap. Germline V lookup: CDR1 MNHNY, CDR2 SVGAGI (reference sequence). The CDR3 spells CASGGLTDTQYF. As DNA, the CDR3 is TGTGCCAGCGGGGGCCTCACAGATACGCAGTATTTT.

The genes are TRBV19 and TRBJ2-5; D remains unclear. Per the germline V gene, CDR1 is LNHDA and CDR2 is SQIVND (reference sequence). The CDR3 has 13 amino acids. V lost 4 bases to trimming and J lost 3 bases, with 9 bases between them. As DNA, the CDR3 is TGTGCCAGTAGTAGCCAGCAGGAAGAGACCCAGTACTTC. Amino acids: CASSSQQEETQYF. Full variable domain (missing parts from reference TRBV19 and TRBJ2-5): DGGITQSPKYLFRKEGQNVTLSCEQNLNHDAMYWYRQDPGQGLRLIYYSQIVNDFQKGDIAEGYSVSREKKESFPLTVTSAQKNPTAFYLCASSSQQEETQYFGPGTRLLVL.

The rearrangement joins TRBV5-4 to TRBJ2-7; perhaps TRBD2 as D (5 bases). Germline CDR1 is SGHNT and CDR2 is YYREEE (reference sequence). The CDR3 length is 15 residues. V lost 1 base and J 4 bases, leaving 15 bases between the germline ends. CDR3 residues: CASSLPGVAGYEQYF. Written as DNA, the CDR3 is TGTGCCAGCAGCTTGCCCGGGGTAGCTGGATACGAGCAGTACTTC.

The chain combines TRBV4-1 with TRBJ1-1; 8 nucleotides match TRBD1. The V segment lost 4 bases and the J segment 7 bases; nucleotides outside the gene matches: 2. CDR3 size: 12 residues. Germline CDR1 MGHRA, CDR2 YSYEKL. CDR3 residues: CASSLTGVEAFF. DNA for the CDR3: TGCGCCAGCAGCCTGACAGGGGTTGAAGCTTTCTTT.

V usage is TRBV28 and J usage is TRBJ2-5, with D perhaps assigned TRBD1 or TRBD2 (5 bases each). The end of the DNA is better explained by TRBJ2-7, so the J call may be wrong. Germline CDR1 reads MDHEN; CDR2 reads SYDVKM. CDR3 length: 14 amino acids. For the CDR3, the DNA is TGTGCCAGCAGTCCCCGGGGCAGCTCCTACGAGCAGTACTTC. It is translated as CASSPRGSSYEQYF.

The rearrangement links TRBV12-2 to TRBJ2-5; TRBD2 is the table's D call and was not checked against the DNA. TRBV12-2 is reported as a pseudogene. The CDR3 extends over 16 amino acids. The CDR3 is CASRPPWAGGQETQYF. CDR3 sequence (DNA): TGTGCAAGTCGCCCCCCGTGGGCGGGGGGACAAGAGACCCAGTACTTC.

The V and J genes are TRBV5-4 and TRBJ2-1; TRBD2 matches at 11 bases. Germline-derived CDR1 and CDR2 are SGHNT and YYREEE (reference sequence). Unmatched junction bases numbered 1, after V lost 0 bases and J lost 5 bases. The CDR3 runs to 15 residues. The CDR3 DNA is TGTGCCAGCAGCTTGGGACTAGCGGGGAACAATGAGCAGTTCTTC. It yields the protein CASSLGLAGNNEQFF.

The rearrangement uses TRBV19 and TRBJ2-3; D is ambiguous. V was pared by 5 bases and J by 3 bases, with 15 bases between. The germline V gene encodes CDR1 LNHDA and CDR2 SQIVND (reference sequence). This CDR3 spans 15 amino acids. CDR3 bases: TGTGCCAGTAGTGGCCCTTGGGGTAGGACAGATACGCAGTATTTT. Translating gives CASSGPWGRTDTQYF.

This clone was seen a handful of times. The chain is built from TRBV29-1 and TRBJ2-3, with D unclear. CDR1 and CDR2 (germline): SQVTM, ANQGSEA. The CDR3 length is 12 residues. V lost 3 bases, J lost 4 bases, and 8 bases lay in between. The CDR3 region has the DNA TGCAGCGTTGAGAAAGAGGCAGATACGCAGTATTTT. Its protein product is CSVEKEADTQYF.

The rearrangement uses TRBV11-2 and TRBJ2-5; 11 bases line up with TRBD1. The CDR3 has 18 residues. Germline CDR1 reads SGHAT; CDR2 reads FQNNGV. V dropped 2 bases and J dropped 5; count of bases not matched to a gene: 13. CDR3 amino acids: CASSLNRGRTGGTETQYF. The CDR3 nucleotides are TGTGCCAGCAGCTTAAATCGTGGACGGACAGGGGGCACGGAGACCCAGTACTTC.

The V gene is TRBV5-6, the J gene TRBJ2-7; TRBD2 might be the D (5 bases). V lost 1 base, J lost 7 bases, and 12 bases lay in between. CDR3 length: 13 amino acids. Germline assignment: CDR1 SGHDT and CDR2 YYEEEE. In nucleotides, the CDR3 is TGTGCCAGCAGCTTGATGGGAGTAGTTGAGCAGTACTTC. This translates into CASSLMGVVEQYF.

The J gene is TRBJ1-1, the V gene TRBV7-8, with a tentative D call TRBD1 (5 bases). Trimming pared 4 bases from V and 2 bases from J, leaving 20 bases between. Germline V gene data show CDR1 as SGHVS and CDR2 as FQNEAQ. The CDR3 consists of 17 residues. CDR3 DNA: TGTGCCAGCAGCTGGGAGACGGAGGGACGTGGAAACACTGAAGCTTTCTTT. This gives the protein CASSWETEGRGNTEAFF.

The rearrangement links TRBV7-9 to TRBJ1-6; TRBD1 aligns across 10 bases. Germline trimming cut 5 bases from V and 7 bases from J; bases unmatched to any gene: 2. Germline V gene sequence: CDR1 SEHNR, CDR2 FQNEAQ (reference sequence). The CDR3 covers 14 residues. CDR3 amino acids: CASSQDRGNSPLHF. The CDR3 DNA is TGTGCCAGCAGCCAGGACAGGGGGAATTCACCCCTCCACTTT. The full variable domain, rest sourced from reference TRBV7-9 and TRBJ1-6, is DTGVSQNPRHKITKRGQNVTFRCDPISEHNRLYWYRQTLGQGPEFLTYFQNEAQLEKSRLLSDRFSAERPKGSFSTLEIQRTEQGDSAMYLCASSQDRGNSPLHFGNGTRLTVT.

The genes are TRBV7-3 and TRBJ2-3; no definite D call. Germline V CDR1 and CDR2: SGHTA, FQGTGA. The CDR3 is 13 amino acids. Trimming cost V 6 bases and J 3 bases, with 10 bases left between them. The CDR3 bases are TGTGCCAGCAGAGACGCCGGGACAGATACGCAGTATTTT. The encoded protein is CASRDAGTDTQYF.

The chain joins TRBV5-1 to TRBJ2-3; D ambiguous. This CDR3 contains 12 residues. Deletions cut 1 base from V and 5 bases from J, with 5 bases between. Looked up from germline, CDR1 is SGHRS and CDR2 is YFSETQ. CDR3 sequence reads: CASSLKGDTQYF. The CDR3 bases are TGCGCCAGCAGCTTGAAGGGAGATACGCAGTATTTT. Full variable domain (missing parts from reference TRBV5-1 and TRBJ2-3): KAGVTQTPRYLIKTRGQQVTLSCSPISGHRSVSWYQQTPGQGLQFLFEYFSETQRNKGNFPGRFSGRQFSNSRSEMNVSTLELGDSALYLCASSLKGDTQYFGPGTRLTVL.

The rearrangement uses TRBV5-4 and TRBJ2-1, with 9 bases fitting TRBD2. Germline loops: CDR1 SGHNT, CDR2 YYREEE (reference sequence). The trim removed 4 bases at V and 5 bases at J, leaving 7 bases unmatched. The CDR3 consists of 15 residues. Written as DNA, the CDR3 is TGTGCCAGCAGCGGAAGCGGGGGGCAAAACAATGAGCAGTTCTTC. Translated: CASSGSGGQNNEQFF.

This clone has a single count. The genes are TRBV5-4 and TRBJ1-3; TRBD1 is a possible D gene (5 bases). V lost 1 base and J 4 bases, leaving 9 bases between the germline ends. The CDR3 spans 14 residues. Germline V gene sequence: CDR1 SGHNT, CDR2 YYREEE (reference sequence). The CDR3 DNA sequence: TGTGCCAGCAGCTTGTTCCAGGGCGGAAACACCATATATTTT. Translating it yields CASSLFQGGNTIYF.

The CDR3 sequence is CASSLRQGGISYEQYF. CDR3 sequence (DNA): TGTGCCAGCAGCTTGCGACAGGGAGGGATCTCCTACGAGCAGTACTTC. The chain has TRBV7-3 and TRBJ2-7; either TRBD1 or TRBD2 may fit D (7 bases each). The CDR3 loop spans 16 amino acids. V lost 3 bases and J 0 bases, leaving 15 bases between the germline ends. Germline CDR1 is SGHTA and CDR2 is FQGTGA.